A selection of T cell receptor beta chains follows, all from one sample in a study of blood T cell repertoires in COVID-19. Data came from immunoSEQ multiplex PCR; TCRdb stores just in-frame clones and leaves some out. The table has roughly 260,000 clones, about nine tenths seen once. The sample comprised peripheral blood. The receptors shown here come from a man aged 40-55 years who had recovered from COVID-19. Both conserved end residues are part of each CDR3. Each record gives: D gene, clone size, J gene, V gene, CDR3 DNA, CDR3 protein. The D gene is left open where the match is weak. Some rows have no size entry. The others give once, few or many, or a class for an expanded clone.

d_call: TRBD1; clone_size: NA; j_call: TRBJ1-2; v_call: TRBV5-1; cdr3_nt: TGCGCCAGCACCCCCCTCCCGGGACAGGGGGCGAGGGGCTACACCTTC; cdr3_aa: CASTPLPGQGARGYTF
d_call: NA; clone_size: few; j_call: TRBJ2-5; v_call: TRBV15; cdr3_nt: TGTGCCACCAGCTTGATCTCGGGGGAGACCCAGTACTTC; cdr3_aa: CATSLISGETQYF
d_call: NA; clone_size: few; j_call: TRBJ2-7; v_call: TRBV3-1/TRBV3-2; cdr3_nt: TGTGCCAGCAGCCCGACCAATCTAGCACCTAAGCAGTACTTC; cdr3_aa: CASSPTNLAPKQYF
d_call: NA; clone_size: NA; j_call: TRBJ2-7; v_call: TRBV19; cdr3_nt: TGTGCCAGTAGTATGGGCGCGCCGGGGAGCGAGCAGTACTTC; cdr3_aa: CASSMGAPGSEQYF
d_call: TRBD2; clone_size: NA; j_call: TRBJ2-5; v_call: TRBV7-7; cdr3_nt: TGTGCCAGCAGCTTACTCGACAGCGGGATTGAGACCCAGTACTTC; cdr3_aa: CASSLLDSGIETQYF
d_call: TRBD2; clone_size: NA; j_call: TRBJ2-7; v_call: TRBV29-1; cdr3_nt: TGCAGCGTTGTCGCGAGGGAGTTGGGGCTGAGGGAGGGCGTTGGGTACGAGCAGTACTTC; cdr3_aa: CSVVARELGLREGVGYEQYF
d_call: TRBD1; clone_size: NA; j_call: TRBJ2-3; v_call: TRBV30; cdr3_nt: TGTGCCTGGAGTTGGGACAGGGCCTCCACAGATACGCAGTATTTT; cdr3_aa: CAWSWDRASTDTQYF
d_call: NA; clone_size: NA; j_call: TRBJ1-5; v_call: TRBV15; cdr3_nt: TGTGCCACCAGCAGTCCCGGACAGCCAAATCAGCCCCAGCATTTT; cdr3_aa: CATSSPGQPNQPQHF
d_call: TRBD1; clone_size: NA; j_call: TRBJ1-2; v_call: TRBV7-2; cdr3_nt: TGTGCCAGCAGCTACTGGGCCGGGACAGGGTTCGGTAGGGGTGGCTACACCTTC; cdr3_aa: CASSYWAGTGFGRGGYTF
d_call: TRBD2; clone_size: NA; j_call: TRBJ2-2; v_call: TRBV6-4; cdr3_nt: TGTGCCAGCAGTGATCCCGGACTAGCGGGGCATCCGAACACCGGGGAGCTGTTTTTT; cdr3_aa: CASSDPGLAGHPNTGELFF
d_call: TRBD1; clone_size: NA; j_call: TRBJ2-7; v_call: TRBV18; cdr3_nt: TGTGCCAGCTCACCGAGACCCGGGACAGCGTTTTCCTACGAGCAGTACTTC; cdr3_aa: CASSPRPGTAFSYEQYF
d_call: NA; clone_size: NA; j_call: TRBJ2-3; v_call: TRBV5-1; cdr3_nt: TGCGCCAGCAGCGTTACTAGTCCCACAGATACGCAGTATTTT; cdr3_aa: CASSVTSPTDTQYF
d_call: TRBD2; clone_size: NA; j_call: TRBJ2-7; v_call: TRBV12-5; cdr3_nt: TGTGCTAGTGGTCGGCTAGCGGTGATTTCCTACGAGCAGTACTTC; cdr3_aa: CASGRLAVISYEQYF
d_call: TRBD1; clone_size: NA; j_call: TRBJ1-2; v_call: TRBV18; cdr3_nt: TGTGCCAGCTCACCCCCTGGGACAGGTGGCTACACCTTC; cdr3_aa: CASSPPGTGGYTF
d_call: TRBD2; clone_size: NA; j_call: TRBJ2-7; v_call: TRBV12-5; cdr3_nt: TGTGCTAGTGCCTCACTTAGCGGGACCTATCCTGGCGAGCAGTACTTC; cdr3_aa: CASASLSGTYPGEQYF
d_call: TRBD2; clone_size: NA; j_call: TRBJ2-3; v_call: TRBV4-3; cdr3_nt: TGCGCCAGCAGCCAAGATTGGGCTAGCGGTTACACAGATACGCAGTATTTT; cdr3_aa: CASSQDWASGYTDTQYF
d_call: NA; clone_size: NA; j_call: TRBJ1-2; v_call: TRBV4-2; cdr3_nt: TGTGCCAGCAGCCAAGAGGAGTCGCTAGCAGACTACACCTTC; cdr3_aa: CASSQEESLADYTF
d_call: TRBD2; clone_size: NA; j_call: TRBJ2-1; v_call: TRBV7-3; cdr3_nt: TGTGCCAGCAGCTCTTTTGCGGGAGCAGGGTATGAGCAGTTCTTC; cdr3_aa: CASSSFAGAGYEQFF
d_call: TRBD1; clone_size: once; j_call: TRBJ2-1; v_call: TRBV5-1; cdr3_nt: TGCGCCAGCAGCACCCTACGCCGGGACAGATTCTACAATGAGCAGTTCTTC; cdr3_aa: CASSTLRRDRFYNEQFF
d_call: TRBD1; clone_size: NA; j_call: TRBJ2-1; v_call: TRBV9; cdr3_nt: TGTGCCAGCAGCATGCGGGACAGGGAAAAGAGGAATGAGCAGTTCTTC; cdr3_aa: CASSMRDREKRNEQFF
d_call: NA; clone_size: few; j_call: TRBJ2-7; v_call: TRBV2; cdr3_nt: TGTGCCAGCATTGCGCCCGACTCCTACGAGCAGTACTTC; cdr3_aa: CASIAPDSYEQYF
d_call: NA; clone_size: few; j_call: TRBJ1-2; v_call: TRBV29-1; cdr3_nt: TGCAGCGTTGAAAGGGGAAATGGCTACACCTTC; cdr3_aa: CSVERGNGYTF
d_call: TRBD2; clone_size: NA; j_call: TRBJ2-1; v_call: TRBV7-3; cdr3_nt: TGTGCCAGCAGCCGTCAGTCCGGGACTAGCGGGGCCAATGAGCAGTTCTTC; cdr3_aa: CASSRQSGTSGANEQFF
d_call: NA; clone_size: NA; j_call: TRBJ1-3; v_call: TRBV7-9; cdr3_nt: TGTGCCAGCAGACCAGGGGCTGGAAACACCATATATTTT; cdr3_aa: CASRPGAGNTIYF
d_call: TRBD2; clone_size: NA; j_call: TRBJ2-5; v_call: TRBV7-9; cdr3_nt: TGTGCCAGCAGCGTCCTAGCGGGGGGGCCGGGAGAGACCCAGTACTTC; cdr3_aa: CASSVLAGGPGETQYF
d_call: TRBD2; clone_size: many; j_call: TRBJ2-2; v_call: TRBV7-2; cdr3_nt: TGTGCCAGCAGCCCGGGACTAGCGGCCGCGAACACCGGGGAGCTGTTTTTT; cdr3_aa: CASSPGLAAANTGELFF
d_call: NA; clone_size: NA; j_call: TRBJ1-3; v_call: TRBV9; cdr3_nt: TGTGCCAGCAGCGCCGAGGTAGGCTCTAGCTCTGGAAACACCATATATTTT; cdr3_aa: CASSAEVGSSSGNTIYF
d_call: NA; clone_size: NA; j_call: TRBJ2-2; v_call: TRBV4-3; cdr3_nt: TGCGCCAGCAGCCAAGATCTCAGGACCGGGGAGCTGTTTTTT; cdr3_aa: CASSQDLRTGELFF
d_call: NA; clone_size: few; j_call: TRBJ1-4; v_call: TRBV5-4; cdr3_nt: TGTGCCAGCAGCCCGTCCCCGGGAGGTATCGAAAAACTGTTTTTT; cdr3_aa: CASSPSPGGIEKLFF
d_call: NA; clone_size: NA; j_call: TRBJ1-1; v_call: TRBV11-2; cdr3_nt: TGTGCCAGCAGCTTTTACATAAGGCGAGGGGGTGAAGCTTTCTTT; cdr3_aa: CASSFYIRRGGEAFF
d_call: NA; clone_size: NA; j_call: TRBJ2-1; v_call: TRBV5-4; cdr3_nt: TGTGCCAGCAGCCGGGTCGGAAGGGGGTCCTACAATGAGCAGTTCTTC; cdr3_aa: CASSRVGRGSYNEQFF
d_call: NA; clone_size: NA; j_call: TRBJ1-2; v_call: TRBV3-1/TRBV3-2; cdr3_nt: TGTGCCAGCAGCCAAATTGGAGGTGGCTACACCTTC; cdr3_aa: CASSQIGGGYTF
d_call: TRBD2; clone_size: NA; j_call: TRBJ2-1; v_call: TRBV15; cdr3_nt: TGTGCCACCAGCAGGGGCCCTAGCGGGAGTAAGAATGAGCAGTTCTTC; cdr3_aa: CATSRGPSGSKNEQFF
d_call: TRBD2; clone_size: NA; j_call: TRBJ2-5; v_call: TRBV11-1; cdr3_nt: TGTGCCAGCAGCCGGACTAGCGGAGTTGGGGAGACCCAGTACTTC; cdr3_aa: CASSRTSGVGETQYF
d_call: TRBD2; clone_size: NA; j_call: TRBJ2-3; v_call: TRBV9; cdr3_nt: TGTGCCAGCAAGCGGGGGGGCACAGATACGCAGTATTTT; cdr3_aa: CASKRGGTDTQYF
d_call: TRBD1; clone_size: NA; j_call: TRBJ1-1; v_call: TRBV29-1; cdr3_nt: TGCAGCGTTCACCCCGGGACAGGGATGTTCGGTGAAGCTTTCTTT; cdr3_aa: CSVHPGTGMFGEAFF
d_call: NA; clone_size: NA; j_call: TRBJ1-4; v_call: TRBV18; cdr3_nt: TGTGCCAGCTCACCCCGGGACATTAATAATGAAAAACTGTTTTTT; cdr3_aa: CASSPRDINNEKLFF
d_call: NA; clone_size: NA; j_call: TRBJ1-3; v_call: TRBV6-6; cdr3_nt: TGTGCCAGCAGTTATTCCGGGGGGGCCTCTGGAAACACCATATATTTT; cdr3_aa: CASSYSGGASGNTIYF
d_call: NA; clone_size: NA; j_call: TRBJ2-7; v_call: TRBV13; cdr3_nt: TGTGCCAGCAGCCCGGCGGGGATTTCCTACGAGCAGTACTTC; cdr3_aa: CASSPAGISYEQYF
d_call: NA; clone_size: NA; j_call: TRBJ1-1; v_call: TRBV6-5; cdr3_nt: TGTGCCAGCAATACGAACATCGGGGACACTGAAGCTTTCTTT; cdr3_aa: CASNTNIGDTEAFF
d_call: NA; clone_size: NA; j_call: TRBJ1-1; v_call: TRBV19; cdr3_nt: TGTGCCAGCACCCGGGGAACTGAAGCTTTCTTT; cdr3_aa: CASTRGTEAFF
d_call: TRBD1; clone_size: NA; j_call: TRBJ2-2; v_call: TRBV5-1; cdr3_nt: TGCGCCAGCAGCTCCACCGGGACAGGGGGCTGGGGCGGGGAGCTGTTTTTT; cdr3_aa: CASSSTGTGGWGGELFF
d_call: TRBD2; clone_size: NA; j_call: TRBJ2-3; v_call: TRBV5-1; cdr3_nt: TGCGCCAGCAGCTTGGGGGCTGGCGGGAGCGGGGCAGATACGCAGTATTTT; cdr3_aa: CASSLGAGGSGADTQYF
d_call: TRBD1; clone_size: once; j_call: TRBJ1-4; v_call: TRBV29-1; cdr3_nt: TGCAGCGCTAAACCGGGACAGGGGGCGGTGAGTGAAAAACTGTTTTTT; cdr3_aa: CSAKPGQGAVSEKLFF
d_call: NA; clone_size: NA; j_call: TRBJ1-1; v_call: TRBV10-2; cdr3_nt: TGCGCCAGCATAGGAGAGAACACTGAAGCTTTCTTT; cdr3_aa: CASIGENTEAFF
d_call: TRBD1; clone_size: NA; j_call: TRBJ2-7; v_call: TRBV19; cdr3_nt: TGTGCCAGTAGTACCCCCCAGGGGACAGGGATCGAGCAGTACTTC; cdr3_aa: CASSTPQGTGIEQYF
d_call: TRBD1; clone_size: NA; j_call: TRBJ1-4; v_call: TRBV5-6; cdr3_nt: TGTGCCAGCAGCTCCGTCCGGGACAGAACAACTAATGAAAAACTGTTTTTT; cdr3_aa: CASSSVRDRTTNEKLFF
d_call: NA; clone_size: few; j_call: TRBJ1-5; v_call: TRBV19; cdr3_nt: TGTGCCAGTAGAAAACAGGGAGAGGGGATGCGGCCCCAGCATTTT; cdr3_aa: CASRKQGEGMRPQHF
d_call: NA; clone_size: NA; j_call: TRBJ2-7; v_call: TRBV29-1; cdr3_nt: TGCAGCGTTGCTCCCAGGGACTACGAGCAGTACTTC; cdr3_aa: CSVAPRDYEQYF